Given below is one T cell receptor beta chain in context. This CDR3 spans 16 amino acids. Trimming at V came to 0 bases and at J to 4 bases, leaving 5 bases not matched to a gene. Germline loops: CDR1 LGHNA, CDR2 YNFKEQ. This sample is drawn from a study of CD8+ T cells in alopecia areata. Extracted RNA was reverse transcribed into cDNA, the sequencing template. Libraries were prepared by immunoSEQ multiplex PCR; TCRdb keeps only in-frame clonotypes and omits some of them. The sample lists approximately 140,000 clones, about nine tenths occurring once. The TCR originated in a human donor with alopecia areata. Sequenced material: CD8+ T cells sorted from blood, taken at week 0. The chain couples TRBV4-2 to TRBJ2-2, with TRBD2 matching over 7 bases. The CDR3 nucleotides read TGTGCCAGCAGCCAAGACGGACTAGTCTCCACCGGGGAGCTGTTTTTT. It specifies CASSQDGLVSTGELFF.